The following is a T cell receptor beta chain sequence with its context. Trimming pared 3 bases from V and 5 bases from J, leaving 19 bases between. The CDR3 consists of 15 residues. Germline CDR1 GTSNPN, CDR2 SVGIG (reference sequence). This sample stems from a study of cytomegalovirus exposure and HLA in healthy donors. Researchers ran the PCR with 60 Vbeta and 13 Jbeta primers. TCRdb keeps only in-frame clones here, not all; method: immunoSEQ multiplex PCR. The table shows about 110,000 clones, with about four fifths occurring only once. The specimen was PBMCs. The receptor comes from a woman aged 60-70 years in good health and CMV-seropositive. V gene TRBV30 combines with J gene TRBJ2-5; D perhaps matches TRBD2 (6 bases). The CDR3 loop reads CAWRDEGLGRETQYF. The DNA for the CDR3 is TGTGCCTGGAGAGATGAAGGGTTGGGGAGGGAGACCCAGTACTTC.